The 6 T cell receptor beta chains below all came from one sample that was sequenced in a study of blood T cells in healthy people across ages. Combining a sample-barcoded 5' primer with a J-beta primer mix, a second PCR ran for about 6 to 12 cycles. TCRdb fed the 5' RACE reads into MiXCR, producing one record per CDR3 protein. The sample includes roughly 930,000 distinct CDR3 sequences, about 44% of them seen just once. Material: blood. These receptors came from a man aged 30 to 39 in good health.

This chain joins TRBV7-3 and TRBJ2-4, with D perhaps matching TRBD1 (6 bases). The J call may be mistaken, given a closer DNA end match to TRBJ2-7. The V gene's germline CDR1 is SGHTA and CDR2 FQGTGA. This CDR3 has 14 amino acids. CDR3 bases: TGTGCCAGCAGCCCCCAAAACAGGGCCTACGAGCAGTACTTC. Protein product: CASSPQNRAYEQYF.

This clonotype was observed a handful of times. This chain links TRBV9 with TRBJ2-3; 7 positions match TRBD2. This CDR3 is built from 15 residues. The germline V gene encodes CDR1 SGDLS and CDR2 YYNGEE. The V segment lost 0 bases and the J segment 3 bases; nucleotides outside the gene matches: 4. CDR3 amino acids: CASSVAWGGTDTQYF. CDR3 nucleotides: TGTGCCAGCAGCGTAGCTTGGGGGGGTACAGATACGCAGTATTTT. Based on the CDR3 plus reference TRBV9 and TRBJ2-3, the full variable domain is DSGVTQTPKHLITATGQRVTLRCSPRSGDLSVYWYQQSLDQGLQFLIQYYNGEERAKGNILERFSAQQFPDLHSELNLSSLELGDSALYFCASSVAWGGTDTQYFGPGTRLTVL.

The gene calls are TRBV12-3 or TRBV12-4 and TRBJ2-5; D gene unclear. The germline V and J ends were trimmed by 5 bases and 6 bases, with 10 bases remaining between them. The CDR3 is 12 amino acids. CDR3 nucleotides: TGTGCCAGCAGTGCAACGGTCCAGACCCAGTACTTC. This codes for CASSATVQTQYF.

The CDR3, as DNA: TGTGCCATCAGTGATTCTGCAGGTCAAGAGACCCAGTACTTC. Translated, it gives CAISDSAGQETQYF. This chain uses TRBV10-3 with TRBJ2-5; no definite D call. The CDR3 sequence is 14 residues long. Trimming shortened V by 3 bases and J by 2 bases, and 10 bases separated the two germline ends. Per the germline V gene, CDR1 is ENHRY and CDR2 is SYGVKD.

In its sample, this clonotype was seen a few times. The chain has TRBV29-1 and TRBJ2-3; D is uncertain. CDR1 SQVTM and CDR2 ANQGSEA come from the germline V gene. The CDR3 extends over 13 amino acids. Trimming shortened V by 6 bases and J by 6 bases, and 16 bases separated the two germline ends. The CDR3, as DNA: TGCAGCGTGCCCCCATTGGGGAAGGATACGCAGTATTTT. Protein: CSVPPLGKDTQYF.

The chain recombines TRBV20-1 with TRBJ2-1, with TRBD2 matching over 7 bases. This CDR3 contains 16 residues. Germline CDR1 DFQATT, CDR2 SNEGSKA (reference sequence). Trimming at V came to 5 bases and at J to 0 bases, leaving 10 bases not matched to a gene. The CDR3 region has the DNA TGCAGTGCTCCCAAGAGCGGGGCCCTCTCCTACAATGAGCAGTTCTTC. Amino acids: CSAPKSGALSYNEQFF.